The entry that follows covers one T cell receptor (beta chain) sequence. This receptor's antigen is unknown. Base qualities are not at hand, and no much larger clone is one base apart. Libraries were built with the immunoSEQ multiplex PCR assay. For the multiplex PCR, a mixture combining 60 forward primers for TCR Vbeta segments and 13 reverse primers for TCR Jbeta segments was used. Amplification of the CDR3 region of rearranged TCR beta genes was performed with a multiplex PCR assay on genomic DNA. Amplified TCR beta libraries were sequenced as 87-base-pair reads on the Illumina HiSeq System. Concerning the study's data processing: Across the 670 or so repertoires, a later analysis counted about 81 million unique TCR beta chains, approximately 10 million of which were shared by at least two donors. To remove PCR and sequencing errors, raw reads were error-corrected and collapsed into unique sequences using a nearest-neighbor algorithm that merged closely related sequences. To assign V, D and J gene segments, CDR3 sequences were aligned to IMGT reference sequences. For a sequence to be retained, a match of at least six nucleotides to both a V gene segment and a J gene segment was required. Rearrangements were classified as productive when the CDR3 lacked stop codons and remained in frame with V and J, and all other rearrangements were classified as non-productive. Following IMGT convention, CDR3 was defined as the stretch from the second conserved V-encoded cysteine up to the conserved J-encoded phenylalanine. Sequences without an unambiguous match to a single V gene segment were excluded from the earlier analysis of several hundred of the donors. An earlier analysis of fewer than 750 of the donors classified V segments as functional when productive rearrangements were above 56.7% and as segregating when the standard deviation between donors was above 5%. A statistical classification framework was built to diagnose cytomegalovirus status from the catalog of TCR beta chain sequences. V and J gene assignment, in a later analysis, came from comparing TCR nucleotide sequences with IMGT/GENE-DB human TR gene sequences. The TCRdist pipeline was used in a later analysis to assign CDR3 sequences and most-parsimonious VDJ recombination scenarios. A later analysis defined each TCR beta chain by its CDR3 amino acid sequence plus V-gene family, and excluded reads lacking a unique V-gene family. In a later analysis, 450 to 600 highly shared, low-generation-probability nucleotide sequences were removed to address suspected cross-contamination and a sequencing artifact. For each public chain, a later analysis derived a clonal expansion index from normalized ranks of inferred template counts within each repertoire. A later analysis computed generation probabilities with a VDJ recombination model fitted to out-of-frame rearrangements, and checked the results against IGoR. In a later analysis, TCR-TCR, TCR-HLA and TCR-CMV co-occurrence was scored with hypergeometric tests, and a repertoire-size bias correction was applied to TCR pairs. In a later analysis, false discovery rates were estimated by permuting HLA or CMV assignments 20 times. In a later analysis, co-occurring TCRs were grouped using DBSCAN, with TCRdist sequence similarity added in when clustering inside HLA-allele-positive subsets. Repertoires with fewer than 30,000 or more than 120,000 public chains were left out of co-occurrence clustering, as were roughly five repertoires with anomalous nucleotide sharing. As stored in TCRdb, this immuneACCESS dataset retains in-frame rearrangements with V and J assigned. A fraction of the clones does not appear; measured against another copy, unresolved V genes explain less than half of the discrepancy, and the remainder lacks a known reason. That table supplies the V and J calls and clone size; D and trimming were determined from the DNA. The sample table shows about 200,000 clones, and about four fifths are seen once. The ten largest clones take up around 0.1% of the sample.

The data belong to a study of cytomegalovirus exposure and HLA in healthy donors (TCRdb year 2017). Concerning the study at large: An earlier analysis of some 600 of the donors reported approximately 260 Gb of sequence data and 95 million to 140 million unique TCR beta sequences obtained from around 180 million T cells. On average, roughly 240,000 unique TCR beta nucleotide sequences were sequenced per donor among a few hundred genotyped donors of the cohort, with around 19% of those sequences being non-productive. A later genetic analysis used genome-wide SNP genotypes for about 65% of the roughly 700 donors, treating that subset as a discovery cohort. Typing coverage differed by locus: A, B, C, DRB1 and DQB1 were typed in roughly 620-630 donors, DQA1 in 522, DPA1 in nearly 610, and DPB1 in just under 490. The study aimed to test whether cataloging public T cell receptors could reveal signatures of past pathogen exposure. To decide whether each TCR beta V gene segment behaved as functional or pseudogenic, an earlier analysis of over 500 of the donors relied on high-throughput TCR beta sequencing. The study used immunosequencing to profile the T cell repertoires of 666 subjects and linked those repertoires to cytomegalovirus serostatus. Roughly 300 gigabases of sequencing data and tens of millions of unique TCR sequences were included in an early release covering under 650 HLA-typed donors. Of the approximately 400 genotyped donors, about 84% fell in the genetic ancestry cluster associated with self-reported Caucasian donors. All discovery cohort repertoires had been generated on a single sequencing platform. Besides the first cohort of some 670 subjects, a separate validation cohort made up of over 100 different subjects was used. Donor age, sex, ethnicity and CMV serostatus were collected together with the repertoire data. Both class I and class II loci were covered by HLA typing, at four-digit resolution. Roughly 5 DR-DQ haplotypes were treated as single units for association and clustering because of strong linkage in the cohort. To predict cytomegalovirus infection status, the study combined high-throughput TCR immunosequencing, statistical association of individual TCRs with disease status, and machine learning. A later analysis re-examined previously published TCR beta repertoires from around 670 donors and added high-resolution HLA genotyping to investigate patterns of TCR occurrence. In the later analysis, no new phenotypic data were used to find candidate immune exposures; instead, reliance was placed on TCR beta sequences and their occurrence across donors.

The CDR3, cysteine through phenylalanine, is 16 amino acids long. The DNA shown is the 48-base CDR3, in frame from base 1. According to the germline V gene, CDR1 reads SNHLY and CDR2 reads FYNNEI. V is trimmed back by 6 bases and J by 4 bases, and the junction contains 10 bases that no gene match accounts for. The cohort was made up of 500 to 850 healthy bone marrow donors. At the time of sampling, every cohort member was nominally healthy, though immune exposures that went unrecorded were likely present. The donor tested CMV seronegative, placing the donor among the roughly 400 seronegative members of the cohort. Each donor provided a peripheral blood sample, and peripheral blood mononuclear cells were used for TCR beta sequencing. The Qiagen DNeasy Blood Extraction Kit was used to extract genomic DNA from the blood cell samples. Broader findings and caveats from the paper: Broadly in line with IMGT annotations, most TCR beta V segments showed up in productive rearrangements about 87% or about 30% of the time in an earlier analysis of under 700 of the donors. For the cohort, immune exposure information was limited to CMV serostatus. The 87-base-pair reads could not distinguish some IMGT-functional V segments, including TRBV6-2 and TRBV6-3, so those segments were excluded. Because HLA typing was missing for some donors at each locus, association tests included only the typed subset. Most TCR sequences were observed very rarely across donors, whereas some public TCRs were present in many individuals. According to a later analysis, TCR association rates differed among HLA loci, with DRB1 alleles showing the most associated TCRs and HLA-C alleles showing the fewest. Because counts were too low, about 18 rarely observed V segments, including chromosome 9 orphons, were left out of the earlier analysis of about 500 of the donors. Assigning TCR associations to individual alleles was difficult when HLA alleles, especially DR and DQ, strongly co-occurred. Sequencing depth was assumed to be roughly uniform across donors in the presence/absence analyses, though that assumption may not hold. Correlated functional status among segregating V segments might reflect linkage disequilibrium, but an unknown experimental factor could not be ruled out. In a later analysis, most CMV-associated TCR beta chains were found to appear HLA-restricted, with HLA associations seemingly driven largely by CMV exposure. In a later analysis, HLA-associated TCR beta chains were found to be more clonally expanded and to have lower generation probabilities than equally common non-associated chains. A further reported finding was that TCR beta sequences accurately predicted the HLA-A and HLA-B alleles for most subjects in the first cohort. In the study, some 160 TCR beta chains were listed as associated with cytomegalovirus. Specific HLA alleles were associated with 15,000 to 20,000 TCR beta sequences at a false discovery rate of 0.05 in a later analysis. V-gene and J-gene trimming of TCR beta chains was associated with a missense DCLRE1C variant in a later genetic analysis, and the association was replicated in an independent cohort. The cohort was sequenced for TCR beta chains only, and without alpha or paired-chain data the features that could be detected were limited. In a later genetic analysis, fewer N-insertions in productive TCRs were reported among donors in an Asian-associated ancestry cluster than the roughly 700-donor mean. The authors suggested that the approach could potentially be extended to other disease states and immunological phenotypes. In both the original and validation cohorts, the classifier was reported to diagnose cytomegalovirus status with high specificity and sensitivity. Three of the identified cytomegalovirus-associated TCR beta chains were confirmed in vitro to be specific for cytomegalovirus antigens. A group of highly shared sequence variants was considered likely to be a technical artifact of the sequencing pipeline. In a later analysis, several top co-occurrence clusters were reported to appear linked to parvovirus B19, influenza, CMV and Epstein-Barr virus.

The material sequenced was PBMCs. The V and J segments used are TRBV2 and TRBJ2-3; 10 junctional bases match TRBD2. The clonotype was recovered from a boy aged 2 to 9 in good health and CMV-seronegative. CDR3 protein: CASRRGLGLASDTQYF. The base sequence is TGTGCCAGCAGGAGGGGCTTGGGACTAGCGTCAGATACGCAGTATTTT.